Listed here are 6 T cell receptor beta chains from one sample, sequenced in a study of blood T cells in healthy people across ages. Alongside a J-beta primer mix, a sample-barcoded 5' primer served in a second PCR lasting roughly 6 to 11 cycles. Using its own MiXCR run on the 5' RACE reads, TCRdb lists one record per CDR3 protein. The table shows about 730,000 distinct CDR3 sequences, with around 40% occurring only once. The sample taken for sequencing was blood. The receptors here all came from an older woman in good health.

This clonotype was detected only a few times. The rearrangement joins TRBV5-1 to TRBJ1-6, with 12 bases matching TRBD1. CDR3 size: 15 residues. CDR1 is SGHRS and CDR2 is YFSETQ in the germline V gene. Germline trimming cut 0 bases from V and 9 bases from J; bases unmatched to any gene: 1. CDR3 nucleotides: TGCGCCAGCAGCTTGGGGGACAGGGGGCGTTCACCCCTCCACTTT. Its protein is CASSLGDRGRSPLHF.

This clonotype was seen a handful of times. V and J are TRBV27 and TRBJ2-5; D call uncertain. The CDR3 runs to 11 residues. From germline, CDR1 is MNHEY and CDR2 SMNVEV (reference sequence). V gave up 6 bases and J gave up 8 bases, with 10 bases separating them. Here the CDR3 DNA reads TGTGCCAGCAGAGGATACCCAACCCAGTACTTC. As protein: CASRGYPTQYF.

DNA for the CDR3: TGTGCCATCAGTCCCGACAGGCTACAAGAGACCCAGTACTTC. Its protein product is CAISPDRLQETQYF. V is TRBV10-3 and J is TRBJ2-5; tentatively, D is TRBD1 (6 bases). CDR1 and CDR2 (germline): ENHRY, SYGVKD. The ends were cut back, 5 bases at V and 2 bases at J, with 12 bases in the middle. The CDR3 has 14 residues.

This clonotype occurred many times. This chain connects TRBV5-1 to TRBJ2-7; D ambiguous. V was cut by 1 base and J by 3 bases, with 5 bases left in between. Germline CDR1 is SGHRS and CDR2 is YFSETQ. This CDR3 comprises 12 residues. CDR3 protein: CASSLPSYEQYF. CDR3 DNA sequence: TGCGCCAGCAGCTTGCCGAGCTACGAGCAGTACTTC.

The chain combines TRBV2 with TRBJ2-5; 10 nucleotides agree with TRBD2. This CDR3 has 15 residues. V trimming: 9 bases; J trimming: 2 bases; junction bases outside the gene matches: 9. Germline V gene data show CDR1 as SNHLY and CDR2 as FYNNEI. The CDR3 coding sequence is TGTGCCAGTGCTAGGACTAGCGGAATTCAAGAGACCCAGTACTTC. It yields the protein CASARTSGIQETQYF.

The chain uses TRBV7-9 and TRBJ2-7, with D tentatively TRBD2 (6 bases). This CDR3 has 16 residues. Germline V gene data show CDR1 as SEHNR and CDR2 as FQNEAQ (reference sequence). V was cut by 2 bases and J by 3 bases, with 17 bases left in between. The CDR3, as DNA: TGTGCCAGCAGCTTATGGGTGTCTAGCGATAACTACGAGCAGTACTTC. Protein product: CASSLWVSSDNYEQYF. Together with reference TRBV7-9 and TRBJ2-7, the CDR3 gives the full variable domain: DTGVSQNPRHKITKRGQNVTFRCDPISEHNRLYWYRQTLGQGPEFLTYFQNEAQLEKSRLLSDRFSAERPKGSFSTLEIQRTEQGDSAMYLCASSLWVSSDNYEQYFGPGTRLTVT.